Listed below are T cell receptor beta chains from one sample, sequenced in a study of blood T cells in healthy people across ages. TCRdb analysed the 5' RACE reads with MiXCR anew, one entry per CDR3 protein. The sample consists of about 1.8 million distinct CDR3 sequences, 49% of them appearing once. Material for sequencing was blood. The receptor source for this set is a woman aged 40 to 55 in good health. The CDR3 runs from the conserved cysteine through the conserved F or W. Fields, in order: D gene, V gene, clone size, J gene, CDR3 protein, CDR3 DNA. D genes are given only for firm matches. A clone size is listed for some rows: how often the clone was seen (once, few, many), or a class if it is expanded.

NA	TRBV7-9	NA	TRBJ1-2	CASSLAGPGCGYTF	TGTGCCAGCAGCTTAGCTGGCCCAGGGTGTGGCTACACCTTC
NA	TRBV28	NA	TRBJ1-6	CASSLGNVGGLNSPLHF	TGTGCCAGCAGTTTAGGGAACGTCGGGGGTCTAAATTCACCCCTCCACTTT
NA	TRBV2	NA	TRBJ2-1	CASREQTTAYNEQFF	TGTGCCAGCAGGGAACAGACAACAGCCTACAATGAGCAGTTCTTC
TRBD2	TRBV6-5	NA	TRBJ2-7	CASNLGRGSSYEQYF	TGTGCCAGCAACCTAGGGAGGGGAAGCTCCTACGAGCAGTACTTC
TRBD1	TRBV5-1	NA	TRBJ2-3	CASSLFGTGPDTQYF	TGCGCCAGCAGCTTGTTTGGGACAGGTCCAGATACGCAGTATTTT
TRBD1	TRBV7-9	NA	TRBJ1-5	CASQGVSDQPQHF	TGTGCCAGCCAGGGGGTATCAGACCAGCCCCAGCATTTT
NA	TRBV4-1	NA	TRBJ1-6	CASSQDYRENSPLHF	TGCGCCAGCAGCCAAGACTACAGAGAGAATTCACCCCTCCACTTT
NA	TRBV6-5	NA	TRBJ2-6	CASSYSELTGANVLTF	TGTGCCAGCAGTTACTCTGAGCTCACGGGGGCCAACGTCCTGACTTTC
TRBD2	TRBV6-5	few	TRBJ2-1	CASSYSGSGGPNEQFF	TGTGCCAGCAGTTACTCGGGTAGCGGGGGTCCCAATGAGCAGTTCTTC
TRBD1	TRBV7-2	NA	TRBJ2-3	CASSWTGASTDTQYF	TGTGCCAGCAGCTGGACAGGGGCGAGCACAGATACGCAGTATTTT